The subject of this entry is one TCR beta chain. Its matching antigen is unknown. The data stem from a study of T cells expressing NK-cell markers. Study at large: Cells sorted as CD3+CD56+NKG2C+, CD3+CD56+NKG2C- and CD3+CD56-NKG2C+ T cells supplied the TCR beta repertoires. General observations from the study: CD8+ T cells in over 5 donors included dominant NKG2C+ clonotypes at roughly 1.0-7.5%. HCMV specificity of the expanded NKG2C+ T cell clones was not established.

cDNA encoding TCR beta was synthesized via 5'RACE template switching incorporating UMIs. TCRdb re-analyzed the 5' RACE reads; it lists each CDR3 protein once, without DNA. The sample totals approximately 150,000 distinct CDR3 sequences. Sequencing was carried out using blood T cells: a sorted CD56 or NKG2C T cell subset, CD4+ or CD8+ T cells, or bulk PBMC T cells (not recorded which). The TCR originated in a man between 18 and 29 years old in good health.

The chain's CDR3 is CSVWGGYEQYF. This sequence joins TRBV29-1 and TRBJ2-7; lacking DNA, the TRBD1 call made by TCRdb goes unchecked. The length of the CDR3 is 11 residues. In germline, CDR1 is SQVTM, CDR2 ANQGSEA.